The clone carrying this T cell receptor beta chain was seen a few times. The antigen is undetermined. The V end lost 6 bases, the J end lost 5 bases, and 16 bases lay between the germline ends. CDR1 is SNHLY, CDR2 FYNNEI, per germline. The CDR3 is made up of 14 amino acids. This specimen belongs to a study of blood T cells in healthy people across ages. A J-beta primer mix and a sample-barcoded 5' primer were used in a second PCR of about 7 to 12 cycles. The template-switch adaptor, which had 12 random nucleotides, put a tag on each cDNA molecule. Every sample returned 2.5 million or more CDR3-containing paired-end reads. TCRdb used MiXCR to reprocess the 5' RACE reads, holding one entry per CDR3 protein. The sample yields roughly 650,000 distinct CDR3 sequences, less than 40% seen once. The study, taken as a whole, reports: Nothing was known about donor CMV status, and this possibly confounded expanded clonotype changes. Higher diversity and more naive CD4+ cells were features of long-lived donors, compared to aged donors.

What was sequenced was blood. The sequence derives from a woman of 80 years or more in good health. This sequence joins TRBV2 and TRBJ2-5, with D perhaps matching TRBD2 (7 bases). The CDR3 DNA follows: TGTGCCAGCAGCCTTCGGGGGAGGGGGGAGACCCAGTACTTC. This encodes CASSLRGRGETQYF.